This TCR beta chain was sequenced during a study of cytomegalovirus exposure and HLA in healthy donors. This CDR3 spans 15 amino acids. Trimming took 4 bases from V and 1 from J, leaving 8 bases between them. Germline CDR1 MNHEY, CDR2 SVGAGI. PCR primers comprised 60 Vbeta and 13 Jbeta primers. Some clones are missing from TCRdb's copy, which holds only in-frame ones; the method was immunoSEQ multiplex PCR. Seen here are about 140,000 clones, around two thirds observed once, and the top ten hold approximately 2.3%. The receptor comes from a woman aged 55-69 years in good health and CMV-seropositive. The sequenced material came from PBMCs. The chain couples TRBV6-5 to TRBJ2-6; weak D call: TRBD1 (6 bases). The CDR3 DNA follows: TGTGCCAGCAGTTCCGGGACATCTGGGGCCAACGTCCTGACTTTC. Residues: CASSSGTSGANVLTF.